A selection of T cell receptor beta chains follows, all from one sample in a study of T cells in Graves' hyperthyroidism and ophthalmopathy. In TCRdb, the multiplex PCR reads were re-called with MiXCR into one record per CDR3 protein. This table has 94,000 or so distinct CDR3 sequences, roughly 49% appearing once. The source material was blood. These receptor sequences come from a woman in her thirties or forties with Graves' hyperthyroidism. CDR3s include the opening cysteine and the closing phenylalanine or tryptophan.

J: TRBJ1-2
V: TRBV6-4
CDR3: CASSRGTATYGYTF

J: TRBJ2-7
V: TRBV7-8
CDR3: CASSLGLAGVSYEQYF

J: TRBJ2-7
V: TRBV7-8
CDR3: CASSLGLAGGPRYEQYF

J: TRBJ1-2
V: TRBV28
CDR3: CASSETGGYGYTF

J: TRBJ2-5
V: TRBV4-3
CDR3: CASSPHSGRGETQYF

J: TRBJ2-5
V: TRBV5-1
CDR3: CASSGTGEETQYF

J: TRBJ2-5
V: TRBV29-1
CDR3: CSVGLHEDPQETQYF

J: TRBJ2-5
V: TRBV7-6
CDR3: CASSLAGTSGSGKTQYF

J: TRBJ1-5
V: TRBV6-6
CDR3: CASSYLIDRGNQPQHF

J: TRBJ2-6
V: TRBV6-6
CDR3: CASSHRRGGPGANVLTF

J: TRBJ2-3
V: TRBV5-1
CDR3: CASSYGLGTDTQYF

J: TRBJ1-2
V: TRBV7-2
CDR3: CASSLMGGGNYGYTF

J: TRBJ1-5
V: TRBV7-2
CDR3: CASSSWTGGIKGQPQHF

J: TRBJ1-6
V: TRBV7-9
CDR3: CASSTSGSSPLHF

J: TRBJ2-2
V: TRBV6-6
CDR3: CASSYNSLAGGENTGELFF

J: TRBJ2-7
V: TRBV7-9
CDR3: CASSLGQAYKQCF

J: TRBJ2-2
V: TRBV12-3/TRBV12-4
CDR3: CASSAGQTGELFF

J: TRBJ2-5
V: TRBV10-3
CDR3: CAISGPGEETQYF

J: TRBJ2-2
V: TRBV7-3
CDR3: CASSPLGGANTGELYF

J: TRBJ2-7
V: TRBV20-1
CDR3: CSARYREELAIEYF

J: TRBJ2-5
V: TRBV12-3/TRBV12-4
CDR3: CASSLDAGRETQYF

J: TRBJ1-4
V: TRBV2
CDR3: CASSPRASNEKLFF

J: TRBJ2-5
V: TRBV20-1
CDR3: CSAPPGGETQYF

J: TRBJ1-1
V: TRBV20-1
CDR3: CSARVSVNTEAFF

J: TRBJ2-3
V: TRBV12-3/TRBV12-4
CDR3: CASSFLSGTDTQYF

J: TRBJ1-5
V: TRBV7-2
CDR3: CASSLRADQPQHF

J: TRBJ1-1
V: TRBV11-1
CDR3: CASRGLVSRGMNTEAFF

J: TRBJ1-3
V: TRBV20-1
CDR3: CSAGDRSSGNTIYF

J: TRBJ2-2
V: TRBV7-2
CDR3: CASSLQGVSGELFF

J: TRBJ1-1
V: TRBV15
CDR3: CATSSLLGTEAFF

J: TRBJ1-1
V: TRBV2
CDR3: CASSGALKGTEAFF